Listed here are 11 T cell receptor beta chains from one sample, sequenced in a study of blood T cell repertoires in COVID-19. Sequenced by immunoSEQ multiplex PCR; TCRdb stores in-frame clones only, minus some. The table has 370,000 or so clones, 80% to 90% seen once. Input material: PBMCs or T cells enriched from blood (not recorded which). These receptors were collected from a man aged 30 to 45 who had recovered from COVID-19.

The chain employs TRBV5-5 and TRBJ1-2; D might be TRBD1 (6 bases). This CDR3 is 13 amino acids long. CDR1 and CDR2 (germline): SGHKS, YYEKEE (reference sequence). The V end was cut by 4 bases, the J end by 8 bases, with 15 bases between. The DNA for the CDR3 is TGTGCCAGCAGCCCAGCCGGGGGGCTCGGCTACACCTTC. It specifies CASSPAGGLGYTF.

The chain employs TRBV7-2 and TRBJ1-2; a possible D gene is TRBD1 (6 bases). The CDR3 has 14 amino acids. Germline CDR1 and CDR2: SGHTA and FQGNSA. V gave up 6 bases and J gave up 2 bases, with 13 bases separating them. The CDR3 loop reads CASRPTGTNYGYTF. The CDR3 DNA reads TGTGCCAGCAGACCGACCGGGACAAACTATGGCTACACCTTC.

This chain connects TRBV9 to TRBJ2-3, with D possibly being TRBD1 (6 bases). The CDR3 has 16 amino acids. Per the germline V gene, CDR1 is SGDLS and CDR2 is YYNGEE. Deletions cut 3 bases from V and 7 bases from J, with 21 bases between. CDR3 loop: CASSAIPLTGAHTQYF. The DNA of the CDR3 is TGTGCCAGCAGCGCCATTCCCTTGACAGGTGCCCATACGCAGTATTTT.

The chain has TRBV29-1 and TRBJ1-1; possible D gene TRBD1, 6 bases. The CDR3 is 13 amino acids. Trimming shortened V by 8 bases and J by 4 bases, and 17 bases separated the two germline ends. From germline, CDR1 is SQVTM and CDR2 ANQGSEA. CDR3 region: CSTGTLVGTEAFF. The CDR3 DNA is TGCAGCACAGGGACGTTAGTCGGCACTGAAGCTTTCTTT.

This chain connects TRBV24-1 to TRBJ1-2; no reliable D call. From germline, CDR1 is KGHDR and CDR2 SFDVKD. Trimming took 4 bases from V and 6 from J, leaving 20 bases between them. The CDR3 loop spans 16 amino acids. CDR3 bases: TGTGCCACCAGTGACCTGTGGGGAGAGGGAATGGATGGCTACACCTTC. Encoded protein: CATSDLWGEGMDGYTF.

The gene calls are TRBV7-9 and TRBJ2-1; the match to TRBD1 covers 7 bases. CDR1 is SEHNR, CDR2 FQNEAQ, per germline (reference sequence). The CDR3 has 16 amino acids. The trim removed 1 base at V and 10 bases at J, leaving 13 bases unmatched. CDR3: CASSLVPSRQGGEQFF. CDR3 bases: TGTGCCAGCAGCTTAGTCCCCTCTCGACAGGGTGGGGAGCAGTTCTTC. Full variable domain (missing parts from reference TRBV7-9 and TRBJ2-1): DTGVSQNPRHKITKRGQNVTFRCDPISEHNRLYWYRQTLGQGPEFLTYFQNEAQLEKSRLLSDRFSAERPKGSFSTLEIQRTEQGDSAMYLCASSLVPSRQGGEQFFGPGTRLTVL.

This chain connects TRBV5-1 to TRBJ2-1; 9 bases align to TRBD1. The ends lost 2 bases at V and 9 bases at J; junction bases unmatched: 6. CDR1 is SGHRS and CDR2 is YFSETQ in the germline V gene. CDR3 length equals 14 residues. The CDR3 region is CASSLRDRDGEQFF. In DNA, the CDR3 is TGCGCCAGCAGCTTACGGGACAGGGACGGTGAGCAGTTCTTC.

The chain employs TRBV7-2 and TRBJ2-5; D might be TRBD1 (5 bases). Germline loops: CDR1 SGHTA, CDR2 FQGNSA. Trimming stripped 1 base from V and 4 bases from J, with 10 bases between. The CDR3 loop spans 14 amino acids. The CDR3 DNA sequence: TGTGCCAGCAGCTTAGATAGACAGTCAGAGACCCAGTACTTC. Its translation: CASSLDRQSETQYF.

The rearrangement joins TRBV19 to TRBJ2-7; D is possibly TRBD2 (6 bases). Germline V gene lookup returns CDR1 LNHDA and CDR2 SQIVND (reference sequence). V shed 7 bases and J shed 4 bases, with 14 bases lying between them. This CDR3 spans 13 amino acids. CDR3 region: CASTGRTNYEQYF. CDR3 DNA sequence: TGTGCCAGTACCGGACGGACTAATTACGAGCAGTACTTC.

This chain uses TRBV7-8 with TRBJ2-7; D is perhaps TRBD1 (6 bases). Per the germline V gene, CDR1 is SGHVS and CDR2 is FQNEAQ. The CDR3 is made up of 13 amino acids. V was pared by 5 bases and J by 5 bases, with 13 bases between. CDR3 bases: TGTGCCAGCAGCCATACAGGGATTCACGAGCAGTACTTC. Residues: CASSHTGIHEQYF.

The chain has TRBV2 and TRBJ1-3; unclear D gene. The CDR3 has 12 amino acids. Germline CDR1 reads SNHLY; CDR2 reads FYNNEI. V was clipped by 8 bases and J by 4 bases, with 9 bases between them. CDR3 amino acids: CASAEIGNTIYF. The CDR3 bases are TGTGCCAGCGCCGAGATAGGAAACACCATATATTTT. The full variable domain, with the rest looked up from reference TRBV2 and TRBJ1-3, is EPEVTQTPSHQVTQMGQEVILRCVPISNHLYFYWYRQILGQKVEFLVSFYNNEISEKSEIFDDQFSVERPDGSNFTLKIRSTKLEDSAMYFCASAEIGNTIYFGEGSWLTVV.